This T cell receptor (beta chain) was captured by sequencing in a study of blood T cell repertoires in COVID-19. Study-wide context: PBMCs, B-cell-depleted T cells, or T cells provided the cDNA or gDNA that made up the material.

Per the authors' pipeline: Amplification from reference gene primers served as the basis for estimated nucleated cell counts. Some clones are missing from TCRdb's copy, which holds only in-frame ones; the method was immunoSEQ multiplex PCR. The V and J calls and clone size were taken over from that table, and D and trimming were inferred from the DNA. The sample has roughly 380,000 clones, approximately 89% seen once. The V gene end was trimmed by 2 bases and the J gene end by 4 bases; junction bases not matched to a gene: 2. Germline loops: CDR1 MNHEY, CDR2 SVGAGI. The CDR3 loop spans 16 amino acids.

Input material: peripheral blood. The clonotype comes from a woman between 40 and 50 years old with COVID-19, enrolled during active disease. The V call is TRBV6-5, the J call TRBJ1-6, with 10 positions matching TRBD1. The CDR3 DNA reads TGTGCCAGCAGTTACGGGGACAGGGGTTATAATTCACCCCTCCACTTT. This sequence encodes CASSYGDRGYNSPLHF.